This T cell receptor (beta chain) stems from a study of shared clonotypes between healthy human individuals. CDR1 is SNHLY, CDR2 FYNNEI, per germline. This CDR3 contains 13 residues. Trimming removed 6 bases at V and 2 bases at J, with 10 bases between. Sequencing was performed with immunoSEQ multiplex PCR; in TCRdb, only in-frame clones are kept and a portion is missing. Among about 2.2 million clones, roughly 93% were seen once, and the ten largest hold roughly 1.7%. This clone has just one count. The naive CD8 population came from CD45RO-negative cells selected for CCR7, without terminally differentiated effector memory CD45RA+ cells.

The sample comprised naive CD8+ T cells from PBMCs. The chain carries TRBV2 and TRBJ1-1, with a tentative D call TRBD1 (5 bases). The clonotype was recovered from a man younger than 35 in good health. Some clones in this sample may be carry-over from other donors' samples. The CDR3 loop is CASRGRGNTEAFF. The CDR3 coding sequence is TGTGCCAGCAGGGGTAGGGGCAACACTGAAGCTTTCTTT.